Below, 25 T cell receptor beta chains from the same sample are listed, as sequenced in a study of blood T cell repertoires in COVID-19. The assay was immunoSEQ multiplex PCR, and TCRdb's table has in-frame clones only and misses some. The sample holds over 250,000 clones, approximately 90% seen once. Sequencing used peripheral blood. The receptors were sampled from a woman in her twenties or thirties with COVID-19, enrolled during active disease.

The V call is TRBV5-5, the J call TRBJ1-1; D is unresolved. Germline lookup yields CDR1 SGHKS and CDR2 YYEKEE (reference sequence). Trimming removed 3 bases from V and 4 bases from J, with 13 bases in between. The length of the CDR3 is 14 residues. The CDR3 DNA follows: TGTGCCAGCAGCTACACCGATGGGAGCACTGAAGCTTTCTTT. It codes for CASSYTDGSTEAFF.

The chain employs TRBV30 and TRBJ2-3, with no clear D. The CDR3 sequence is 16 residues long. Per the germline V gene, CDR1 is GTSNPN and CDR2 is SVGIG (reference sequence). V was trimmed by 3 bases and J by 2 bases, leaving 18 bases between them. CDR3 region: CAWRDLTKPYTDTQYF. The CDR3 DNA reads TGTGCCTGGAGAGACCTTACTAAACCTTACACAGATACGCAGTATTTT.

This chain uses TRBV11-2 with TRBJ2-7; 7 bases are a match to TRBD1. Trimming cost V 3 bases and J 2 bases; bases outside gene matches: 10. The CDR3 has 16 amino acids. Looked up from germline, CDR1 is SGHAT and CDR2 is FQNNGV. CDR3 loop: CASSFHKGTATYEQYF. The CDR3 DNA reads TGTGCCAGCAGCTTCCACAAAGGGACAGCTACCTACGAGCAGTACTTC.

This chain joins TRBV10-3 and TRBJ1-2; no reliable D call. Germline CDR1 ENHRY, CDR2 SYGVKD. This CDR3 has 13 amino acids. V was clipped by 0 bases and J by 5 bases, with 7 bases between them. CDR3 protein: CAISESEYYGYTF. The CDR3 bases are TGTGCCATCAGTGAGTCGGAGTATTATGGCTACACCTTC.

This clone was detected only a few times. V is TRBV10-3 and J is TRBJ2-2; 16 bases align to TRBD2. With 11 bases clipped from V and 4 bases from J, the junction kept 7 bases outside the gene matches. The CDR3 consists of 16 residues. Germline loops: CDR1 ENHRY, CDR2 SYGVKD. CDR3 in DNA: TGTGCCGTGGGACTAGCGGGAGGGCCGAGCACCGGGGAGCTGTTTTTT. Residues: CAVGLAGGPSTGELFF.

Only one count was recorded for this clone. The genes are TRBV5-1 and TRBJ1-1; the D gene is possibly TRBD1 (6 bases). This CDR3 contains 13 residues. V lost 5 bases and J lost 5, with 13 bases in between. Germline assignment: CDR1 SGHRS and CDR2 YFSETQ. In nucleotides, the CDR3 is TGCGCCAGCAGTCTACAGGGTCGTACTGAAGCTTTCTTT. Amino acid sequence: CASSLQGRTEAFF. Together with reference TRBV5-1 and TRBJ1-1, the CDR3 gives the full variable domain: KAGVTQTPRYLIKTRGQQVTLSCSPISGHRSVSWYQQTPGQGLQFLFEYFSETQRNKGNFPGRFSGRQFSNSRSEMNVSTLELGDSALYLCASSLQGRTEAFFGQGTRLTVV.

The J gene is TRBJ2-7, the V gene TRBV11-3; 13 bases match TRBD2. The germline gives CDR1 SGHNT, CDR2 YENEEA. V shed 5 bases and J 4 bases; nucleotides not matched to a gene: 5. The CDR3 totals 15 residues. The CDR3 DNA reads TGTGCCAGCAGCCGGGGGACTAGCGGGATGTACGAGCAGTACTTC. This encodes CASSRGTSGMYEQYF.

The V and J genes are TRBV15 and TRBJ2-2, with 8 bases aligning to TRBD1. CDR1 and CDR2 (germline): LNHNV, YYDKDF (reference sequence). V was pared by 0 bases and J by 5 bases, with 20 bases of the junction left unmatched. The CDR3 consists of 21 residues. DNA of the CDR3: TGTGCCACCAGCAGAGAAATCTGGGACCAGGGGGCGCCGGGAAGTACCGGGGAGCTGTTTTTT. Translating it yields CATSREIWDQGAPGSTGELFF.

The chain recombines TRBV6-5 with TRBJ2-5; 8 bases are shared with TRBD1. The CDR3 is 14 amino acids. The germline V gene encodes CDR1 MNHEY and CDR2 SVGAGI. J was trimmed by 2 bases and V by 6 bases; bases with no gene match: 5. CDR3 region: CASRLQGGQETQYF. The DNA for the CDR3 is TGTGCCAGCAGGCTACAGGGGGGACAAGAGACCCAGTACTTC.

The gene calls are TRBV19 and TRBJ1-2; TRBD1 matches 10 bases. The CDR3 has 14 amino acids. CDR1 is LNHDA and CDR2 is SQIVND in the germline V gene (reference sequence). V lost 6 bases, J lost 4 bases, and 5 bases stayed unmatched. The CDR3 sequence is CASRGTGEIYGYTF. The CDR3, as DNA: TGTGCCAGTAGGGGGACAGGGGAGATCTATGGCTACACCTTC.

In this sample, this clone turned up once. The chain is built from TRBV24-1 and TRBJ1-2, with TRBD1 matching over 9 bases. This CDR3 region has 20 residues. CDR1 and CDR2 from the germline V gene are KGHDR and SFDVKD. J gave up 3 bases and V 3 bases, and 19 bases lay outside the gene matches. The CDR3 DNA reads TGTGCCACCAGTGATCCCGGCCGGGACAGGGAGGAATTAAGGGACTATGGCTACACCTTC. This translates into CATSDPGRDREELRDYGYTF.

This rearrangement joins TRBV19 to TRBJ2-2; TRBD1 matches 7 bases. Germline CDR1 reads LNHDA; CDR2 reads SQIVND (reference sequence). Germline trimming cut 8 bases from V and 0 bases from J; bases unmatched to any gene: 6. This CDR3 is 15 amino acids long. CDR3 sequence: CASCLQGTNTGELFF. The CDR3 DNA reads TGTGCCAGTTGCCTACAGGGGACGAACACCGGGGAGCTGTTTTTT.

The chain couples TRBV29-1 to TRBJ2-1; D is possibly TRBD1 (5 bases). Per germline, CDR1 SQVTM and CDR2 ANQGSEA. The CDR3 totals 12 residues. V lost 7 bases to trimming and J lost 6 bases, with 13 bases between them. The CDR3 loop reads CSGQRGGNEQFF. The CDR3 region has the DNA TGCAGCGGCCAAAGGGGCGGCAATGAGCAGTTCTTC.

This clone came up a few times. The J gene is TRBJ2-1, the V gene TRBV27, with 11 bases lining up with TRBD1. Germline values: CDR1 MNHEY, CDR2 SMNVEV (reference sequence). V was pared by 4 bases and J by 8 bases, with 10 bases of the junction left unmatched. This CDR3 has 16 amino acids. The DNA for the CDR3 is TGTGCCAGCAGTTCAGTCGGACAGGGGGCTTGGGATGAGCAGTTCTTC. Protein sequence: CASSSVGQGAWDEQFF.

The V gene is TRBV6-6, the J gene TRBJ2-3; D is possibly TRBD1 (5 bases). The CDR3 is 13 amino acids. Per germline, CDR1 MNHNY and CDR2 SVGAGI (reference sequence). V was cut by 6 bases and J by 4 bases, with 11 bases left in between. The CDR3 here is CASSLRAPDTQYF. The CDR3 nucleotides read TGTGCCAGCAGCCTCAGGGCCCCAGATACGCAGTATTTT.

V is TRBV2 and J is TRBJ2-7; 10 nucleotides line up with TRBD1. The junction had 4 bases not matched to a gene; V was cut back by 4 bases and J by 4 bases. The CDR3 is made up of 14 amino acids. In germline, CDR1 is SNHLY, CDR2 FYNNEI. The CDR3 bases are TGTGCCAGCAGTGCCGGGACAGGGGCGTACGAGCAGTACTTC. It encodes CASSAGTGAYEQYF.

The chain employs TRBV7-2 and TRBJ2-3; TRBD2 might be the D (5 bases). V lost 1 base to trimming and J lost 2 bases, with 10 bases between them. The CDR3 is 15 amino acids. Germline CDR1 is SGHTA and CDR2 is FQGNSA. DNA of the CDR3: TGTGCCAGCAGCTTAGAGGCGCGGGCCACAGATACGCAGTATTTT. This codes for CASSLEARATDTQYF.

This clone was seen a single time. The chain has TRBV7-2 and TRBJ1-2; TRBD1 agrees at 11 bases. The V and J ends lost 2 bases and 14 bases, in that order; junction bases with no gene match: 7. CDR3 size: 13 residues. CDR1 SGHTA and CDR2 FQGNSA come from the germline V gene. The CDR3 sequence is CASSLTGQGAETF. The CDR3 nucleotides are TGTGCCAGCAGCTTAACCGGACAGGGGGCAGAAACCTTC.

The gene calls are TRBV7-2 and TRBJ2-7, with 7 bases matching TRBD2. The CDR3 length is 14 residues. Trimming at V came to 6 bases and at J to 3 bases, leaving 8 bases not matched to a gene. CDR1 and CDR2 (germline): SGHTA, FQGNSA. The CDR3 DNA is TGTGCCAGCAGGGAAGGAGCGGGAAACTACGAGCAGTACTTC. This codes for CASREGAGNYEQYF.

The table lists this clone with a few counts. V and J are TRBV2 and TRBJ1-3, with TRBD1 matching over 7 bases. Per germline, CDR1 SNHLY and CDR2 FYNNEI. V lost 5 bases to trimming and J lost 8 bases; unmatched junction nucleotides: 6. The CDR3 length is 13 residues. Written as DNA, the CDR3 is TGTGCCAGCAGTCTGACAGGGCAGTACACCATATATTTT. It translates to CASSLTGQYTIYF. The whole variable domain, remainder taken from reference TRBV2 and TRBJ1-3, is EPEVTQTPSHQVTQMGQEVILRCVPISNHLYFYWYRQILGQKVEFLVSFYNNEISEKSEIFDDQFSVERPDGSNFTLKIRSTKLEDSAMYFCASSLTGQYTIYFGEGSWLTVV.

J is TRBJ1-1 and V is TRBV27; 8 bases are shared with TRBD1. V was pared by 3 bases and J by 2 bases, with 5 bases of the junction left unmatched. This CDR3 has 15 amino acids. Germline CDR1 MNHEY, CDR2 SMNVEV (reference sequence). The CDR3 bases are TGTGCCAGCAGTTTCCGGGGACAGGCCAACACTGAAGCTTTCTTT. It encodes CASSFRGQANTEAFF.

This clone was seen just once. J is TRBJ2-3 and V is TRBV5-1, with TRBD2 identical over 7 bases. There are 17 residues in the CDR3. CDR1 and CDR2 (germline): SGHRS, YFSETQ. V lost 4 bases and J lost 3; bases outside the gene matches: 14. The CDR3 bases are TGCGCCAGCAGCCCCTCGCGGGGGTTGGATCGGACAGATACGCAGTATTTT. Amino acids: CASSPSRGLDRTDTQYF. The variable domain in full, with the rest retrieved from reference TRBV5-1 and TRBJ2-3, is KAGVTQTPRYLIKTRGQQVTLSCSPISGHRSVSWYQQTPGQGLQFLFEYFSETQRNKGNFPGRFSGRQFSNSRSEMNVSTLELGDSALYLCASSPSRGLDRTDTQYFGPGTRLTVL.

V and J are TRBV6-6 and TRBJ2-7; 12 nucleotides align to TRBD2. The CDR3 totals 15 residues. CDR1 MNHNY and CDR2 SVGAGI come from the germline V gene (reference sequence). With 6 bases clipped from V and 0 bases from J, the junction kept 3 bases outside the gene matches. The CDR3 region has the DNA TGTGCCAGCAGGAGACTAGCGGGAGCCTCCTACGAGCAGTACTTC. This codes for CASRRLAGASYEQYF.

The chain employs TRBV24-1 and TRBJ1-2; D not certain. The ends were cut back, 4 bases at V and 13 bases at J, with 15 bases in the middle. The CDR3 is made up of 12 amino acids. The germline CDR1 and CDR2 sequences are KGHDR and SFDVKD. CDR3 amino acids: CATSDPVDGSTF. The CDR3 DNA reads as TGTGCCACCAGTGACCCGGTGGACGGGAGCACCTTC.

The chain carries TRBV28 and TRBJ2-7; perhaps TRBD1 as D (6 bases). CDR3 size: 15 residues. Looked up from germline, CDR1 is MDHEN and CDR2 is SYDVKM. Trimming pared 3 bases from V and 0 bases from J, leaving 12 bases between. Written as DNA, the CDR3 is TGTGCCAGCAGTTTGGCACAGGGACGCTCCTACGAGCAGTACTTC. Residues: CASSLAQGRSYEQYF.